This passage covers 6 T cell receptor delta chains from one sample sequenced in a study of γδ T cells in repeated Plasmodium falciparum infection. TCRdb fed the multiplex PCR reads into CATT to redo clone calling. The table includes tens of thousands of delta-chain clones, around 1.4% detected once. Vgamma9/Vdelta2+ and Vdelta2-negative gammadelta T cells were flow-sorted from PBMC for bulk sequencing. The specimen sequenced was gamma-delta T cells from blood. These TCRs come from a pool of human donors (malaria-infected and uninfected, not separated).

This clone was recorded at least ten times. The chain employs TRDV1 and TRDJ1; D might be TRDD3 (6 bases). V lost 4 bases, J lost 0 bases, and 15 bases lay in between. In germline, CDR1 is TSWWSYY, CDR2 QGS. This CDR3 contains 16 residues. CDR3 coding DNA: TGTGCTCTTGGGGGCTCATGGGGGCTGTACACCGATAAACTCATCTTT. It encodes CALGGSWGLYTDKLIF.

This clone appeared many times. The protein recorded in TCRdb matches a much larger clone and deviates from this DNA's translation at residue 4, suggesting a read error; the protein here is obtained by translating the DNA. The genes are TRDV2 and TRDJ1; the match to TRDD3 covers 7 bases. The junction had 18 bases not matched to a gene; V was cut back by 5 bases and J by 4 bases. This CDR3 is 17 amino acids long. Germline V CDR1 and CDR2: GEAIGNYY, EKD. The CDR3, as DNA: TGTGCCTGTGGCTCGGTACTGGGGATCCCTTCGGGCGATAAACTCATCTTT. Protein: CACGSVLGIPSGDKLIF.

This clone was observed many times. This rearrangement joins TRDV1 to TRDJ1; 8 bases agree with TRDD2. V trimming: 2 bases; J trimming: 4 bases; junction bases outside the gene matches: 21. Germline assignment: CDR1 TSWWSYY and CDR2 QGS. The CDR3 covers 20 residues. CDR3 sequence reads: CALGEFLPTTHYYWDDKLIF. Here the CDR3 DNA reads TGTGCTCTTGGGGAATTTCTTCCTACGACCCATTACTACTGGGACGATAAACTCATCTTT.

Turning to this clone: The TCRdb record carries a much larger clone's protein, which differs from this DNA's translation at residue 6; a read error is the likely cause, and the protein listed here is the DNA translation. The genes are TRDV2 and TRDJ3, with 9 bases matching TRDD3. This CDR3 is built from 19 residues. Looked up from germline, CDR1 is GEAIGNYY and CDR2 is EKD. V was pared by 3 bases and J by 0 bases, with 8 bases of the junction left unmatched. CDR3 sequence: CACDRTLGIRSWDTRQMFF. CDR3 bases: TGTGCCTGTGACCGGACACTGGGGATACGCTCCTGGGACACCCGACAGATGTTTTTC.

This clone was recorded a few times. TCRdb records a much larger clone's protein for this DNA, with a difference at residue 13 that likely arises from a read error; the protein given is the translation of the DNA. The rearrangement joins TRDV2 to TRDJ1, with TRDD3 identical over 10 bases. As TCRdb names no J gene, one was assigned here on the basis of a DNA match to germline. The CDR3 runs 19 residues. J was trimmed by 0 bases and V by 3 bases; bases with no gene match: 15. Germline V gene sequence: CDR1 GEAIGNYY, CDR2 EKD. This CDR3 is CACDSMPGTGGSYTDKLIF. The DNA of the CDR3 is TGTGCCTGTGACTCAATGCCCGGTACTGGGGGATCCTACACCGATAAACTCATCTTT.

The sample holds a few counts of this clone. The protein TCRdb lists belongs to a much larger clone and differs from this DNA's translation at residue 19, which points to a read error; the protein shown is made from the DNA. The sample carries other DNA sequences with the same CDR3. The gene calls are TRDV1 and TRDJ1; 12 bases map to TRDD3. V shed 1 base and J 14 bases; nucleotides not matched to a gene: 29. Germline lookup yields CDR1 TSWWSYY and CDR2 QGS. CDR3 length: 21 residues. The CDR3 spells CALGEPASYVVLGDTLDKPIF. CDR3 nucleotides: TGTGCTCTTGGGGAACCGGCTTCCTACGTTGTGCTGGGGGATACGCTCGATAAACCTATCTTT.